The T cell receptor (beta chain) under discussion was sequenced for a study of CD8+ T cells in alopecia areata. Study details: At a dose of 5 to 10 mg twice daily, oral tofacitinib was given to treated patients. General study points: Scalp lesions, especially in alopecia totalis/universalis, had higher clonality than normal scalp.

With regard to this clone: Its antigen is not identified.

CDR1 SEHNR and CDR2 FQNEAQ come from the germline V gene (reference sequence). The CDR3 runs 15 residues. V was trimmed by 5 bases and J by 3 bases, leaving 14 bases between them. Following extraction, RNA underwent reverse transcription to cDNA, which served as the sequencing template. The assay was immunoSEQ multiplex PCR, and TCRdb's table has in-frame clones only and misses some. The table lists some 150,000 clones, around three fifths of them singletons, with around 6% in the top ten. The V and J genes are TRBV7-9 and TRBJ1-5; tentatively, D is TRBD1 (6 bases). The TCR was taken from a human donor with alopecia areata. Material: CD4+ T cells sorted from blood, obtained at week 0. CDR3 amino acids: CASSAMDSLNQPQHF. The CDR3 nucleotides read TGTGCCAGCAGCGCTATGGACAGTCTCAATCAGCCCCAGCATTTT.